Listed below are T cell receptor beta chains from one sample, sequenced in a study of beta chain features in type 1 diabetes. Generated by immunoSEQ multiplex PCR, the TCRdb table keeps only in-frame clones and is missing some. The table lists around 430,000 clones, about 29% of them singletons. The sample taken for sequencing was naive CD4+ T cells from blood. These receptors originate from a man between 18 and 35 years old in good health. The CDR3 runs from the conserved cysteine through the conserved F or W. Each record gives: V gene, CDR3 length, D gene, clone size, J gene, CDR3 protein, CDR3 DNA. D genes are given only for firm matches. Only some rows state a clone size, as once, few, many or a class for expanded clones.

>TRBV7-9|13|.|.|TRBJ2-7
CASSLVGETEQYF
TGTGCCAGCAGCTTAGTCGGGGAAACCGAGCAGTACTTC
>TRBV30|13|.|few|TRBJ1-1
CAWSRPGGTEAFF
TGTGCCTGGAGTCGCCCTGGGGGGACTGAAGCTTTCTTT
>TRBV29-1|13|TRBD2|.|TRBJ2-1
CSVAPSGNNEQFF
TGCAGCGTTGCCCCTAGCGGGAACAATGAGCAGTTCTTC
>TRBV30|14|TRBD2|.|TRBJ2-5
CAWSLAGGPGEQYF
TGTGCCTGGAGTCTAGCGGGAGGGCCGGGTGAGCAGTACTTC
>TRBV29-1|14|TRBD1|few|TRBJ2-7
CSVEMDRGRYEQYF
TGCAGCGTTGAAATGGACAGGGGGCGCTACGAGCAGTACTTC
>TRBV7-2|14|.|.|TRBJ2-3
CASSSPLKPDTQYF
TGTGCCAGCAGCTCCCCTCTTAAGCCAGATACGCAGTATTTT
>TRBV11-2|13|.|few|TRBJ2-5
CASRKGGGETQYF
TGTGCCAGCAGGAAGGGGGGTGGAGAGACCCAGTACTTC
>TRBV5-1|15|.|.|TRBJ2-1
CASSLGGASYNEQFF
TGCGCCAGCAGCTTGGGAGGGGCCTCCTACAATGAGCAGTTCTTC
>TRBV7-3|15|.|few|TRBJ2-1
CASSLFSGSYNEQFF
TGTGCCAGCAGCTTATTCAGCGGATCGTACAATGAGCAGTTCTTC
>TRBV15|16|.|few|TRBJ2-3
CATSRVPTRVGDTQYF
TGTGCCACCAGCAGAGTTCCGACCCGGGTGGGAGATACGCAGTATTTT
>TRBV4-1|16|TRBD1|few|TRBJ2-5
CASSPWTGGTGETQYF
TGCGCCAGCAGCCCCTGGACAGGGGGCACTGGGGAGACCCAGTACTTC
>TRBV4-3|20|TRBD2|.|TRBJ2-5
CASSQAPLFSGRASVETQYF
TGCGCCAGCAGCCAAGCCCCCCTTTTTAGCGGGAGGGCCTCGGTAGAGACCCAGTACTTC
>TRBV11-2|16|.|.|TRBJ2-5
CASSFPHRARKETQYF
TGTGCCAGCAGCTTCCCCCATCGAGCGAGGAAGGAGACCCAGTACTTC
>TRBV28|12|.|.|TRBJ1-2
CATGIRLNGYTF
TGTGCCACTGGCATCCGACTAAATGGCTACACCTTC
>TRBV7-7|15|.|.|TRBJ2-1
CASSLTAGFDNEQFF
TGTGCCAGCAGCTTAACGGCGGGATTTGACAATGAGCAGTTCTTC
>TRBV7-2|13|.|.|TRBJ2-2
CASSSRATGELFF
TGTGCCAGCAGCTCCCGGGCCACCGGGGAGCTGTTTTTT
>TRBV30|13|.|few|TRBJ1-5
CAWSEDRYQPQHF
TGTGCCTGGAGTGAAGACAGATATCAGCCCCAGCATTTT
>TRBV5-1|13|.|few|TRBJ2-5
CASSGTVGETQYF
TGCGCCAGCAGCGGTACGGTCGGGGAGACCCAGTACTTC
>TRBV19|12|TRBD2|.|TRBJ2-7
CASSMREAEQYF
TGTGCCAGTAGTATGCGGGAGGCCGAGCAGTACTTC
>TRBV30|14|TRBD2|few|TRBJ2-3
CGGRRRRSTDTQYF
TGTGGCGGGAGGAGGCGGCGGAGCACAGATACGCAGTATTTT
>TRBV25-1|13|.|.|TRBJ2-1
CASSVGQNNEQFF
TGTGCCAGCAGTGTCGGACAGAACAATGAGCAGTTCTTC
>TRBV14|15|TRBD1|.|TRBJ1-4
CASSFTGGAGEKLFF
TGTGCCAGCAGCTTCACAGGGGGCGCCGGTGAAAAACTGTTTTTT
>TRBV30|14|.|.|TRBJ1-6
CAWSVSDRNSPLHF
TGTGCCTGGAGTGTAAGTGACAGAAATTCACCCCTCCACTTT
>TRBV9|16|.|.|TRBJ2-5
CASSVATGGVGETQYF
TGTGCCAGCAGCGTAGCTACAGGGGGGGTCGGAGAGACCCAGTACTTC
>TRBV29-1|10|.|few|TRBJ1-2
CNCGQNGYTF
TGCAACTGCGGACAGAATGGCTACACCTTC
>TRBV29-1|14|.|few|TRBJ2-2
CSAGAGAATGELFF
TGCAGCGCCGGAGCGGGCGCCGCCACCGGGGAGCTGTTTTTT
>TRBV19|14|TRBD1|few|TRBJ2-7
CASTPTGGNYEQYF
TGTGCCAGTACCCCCACAGGGGGGAACTACGAGCAGTACTTC
>TRBV30|15|TRBD2|once|TRBJ2-7
CAWSVGTSASYEQYF
TGTGCCTGGAGTGTAGGAACTAGCGCTTCCTACGAGCAGTACTTC
>TRBV4-2|16|.|few|TRBJ2-6
CASSQLTGFGANVLTF
TGTGCCAGCAGCCAATTAACAGGGTTTGGGGCCAACGTCCTGACTTTC
>TRBV2|14|TRBD1|few|TRBJ2-7
CASFRDRVIHEQYF
TGTGCCAGCTTCCGGGACAGGGTTATCCACGAGCAGTACTTC
>TRBV25-1|14|TRBD1|.|TRBJ1-2
CASSEWDSLYGYTF
TGTGCCAGCAGTGAATGGGACAGCCTCTATGGCTACACCTTC
>TRBV13|13|TRBD2|.|TRBJ2-1
CASSRLAGSEQFF
TGTGCCAGCAGCCGCCTAGCGGGAAGCGAGCAGTTCTTC